Below, 4 T cell receptor beta chains from the same sample are listed, as sequenced in a study of blood T cell repertoires in COVID-19. Sequenced by immunoSEQ multiplex PCR; TCRdb stores in-frame clones only, minus some. This sample has roughly 160,000 clones; roughly 84% occur once, and the top ten carry around 5.4%. Sample: peripheral blood. The receptors come from a woman in her fifties or sixties with COVID-19, enrolled during active disease.

The chain links TRBV19 to TRBJ2-1, with 11 bases lining up with TRBD1. This CDR3 region has 12 residues. Germline V gene lookup returns CDR1 LNHDA and CDR2 SQIVND (reference sequence). The V segment lost 7 bases and the J segment 8 bases; nucleotides outside the gene matches: 1. The CDR3 is CASKGQGDEQFF. The CDR3, as DNA: TGTGCCAGTAAGGGACAGGGGGATGAGCAGTTCTTC.

V usage is TRBV7-6 and J usage is TRBJ2-2; no clear D gene. CDR1 SGHVS and CDR2 FNYEAQ come from the germline V gene. The CDR3 consists of 16 residues. V lost 2 bases and J 4 bases, leaving 14 bases between the germline ends. CDR3 DNA sequence: TGTGCCAGCAGCTTAAAGACTCCAGAATTCACCGGGGAGCTGTTTTTT. Its translation: CASSLKTPEFTGELFF.

This clone came up once. This chain links TRBV6-5 with TRBJ1-1; 7 bases are shared with TRBD1. Looked up from germline, CDR1 is MNHEY and CDR2 is SVGAGI. Trimming took 5 bases from V and 5 from J; bases not matched to a gene: 8. The CDR3 has 14 residues. CDR3 sequence (DNA): TGTGCCAGCAGTCGCCCAACAGGGGTTACTGAAGCTTTCTTT. Protein sequence: CASSRPTGVTEAFF.

The gene calls are TRBV4-3 and TRBJ1-2, with 11 bases matching TRBD1. V lost 0 bases and J lost 7; bases outside the gene matches: 4. CDR1 and CDR2 from the germline V gene are LGHNA and YSLEER. This CDR3 spans 15 amino acids. The CDR3 DNA follows: TGCGCCAGCAGCCAAGATCACGGGACAGGGGGTGGCTACACCTTC. Amino acid sequence: CASSQDHGTGGGYTF.